This T cell receptor beta chain was recovered during a study of blood T cell repertoires in COVID-19. On the study more broadly: Sources were T cells, B-cell-depleted T cells, or PBMCs; the material itself was cDNA or gDNA.

V was pared by 5 bases and J by 4 bases, with 15 bases between. Germline CDR1 is LNHNV and CDR2 is YYDKDF (reference sequence). The CDR3 totals 15 residues. The table came from immunoSEQ multiplex PCR; TCRdb's copy has only in-frame clones and leaves some out. The sample has about 170,000 clones; about 85% are singletons. The J gene is TRBJ2-1, the V gene TRBV15, with D possibly TRBD1 on 6 matching bases. This sequence originates from a woman older than 75 with COVID-19, enrolled during active disease. Sequencing was performed on peripheral blood. CDR3 amino acids: CATSRDILRYNEQFF. Here the CDR3 DNA reads TGTGCCACCAGCCGGGACATTCTCCGATACAATGAGCAGTTCTTC.